In its sample, the clone carrying this TCR beta chain was seen many times. Its antigen is currently unknown. This specimen comes from a study of T-cell reconstitution after alpha-beta-depleted transplantation in children. Study results and limitations: Once a year had passed after transplant, T-cell counts and diversity came mostly from newly produced T cells.

Unique molecular identifiers featured in how the TCRbeta library was prepared. TCRdb redid the calling of the PCR reads with MiXCR, one entry per CDR3 protein. The sample includes 330,000 or so distinct CDR3 sequences, roughly 9.1% seen only once; the top ten take 7.5%. This CDR3 spans 15 amino acids. Germline V gene sequence: CDR1 SGHDT, CDR2 YYEEEE. Trimming removed 5 bases at V and 2 bases at J, with 17 bases between. Sequenced here: PBMCs, sampled before TCRalphabeta/CD19-depleted stem cell transplant. This receptor was identified in a boy in the first two years of life with acute myeloid leukemia, due to receive a stem cell transplant. The rearrangement joins TRBV5-6 to TRBJ2-7; perhaps TRBD2 as D (6 bases). The CDR3 DNA reads as TGTGCCAGCAGTCTTCTCCGGGGGTCCCCCTACGAGCAGTACTTC. It is translated as CASSLLRGSPYEQYF.